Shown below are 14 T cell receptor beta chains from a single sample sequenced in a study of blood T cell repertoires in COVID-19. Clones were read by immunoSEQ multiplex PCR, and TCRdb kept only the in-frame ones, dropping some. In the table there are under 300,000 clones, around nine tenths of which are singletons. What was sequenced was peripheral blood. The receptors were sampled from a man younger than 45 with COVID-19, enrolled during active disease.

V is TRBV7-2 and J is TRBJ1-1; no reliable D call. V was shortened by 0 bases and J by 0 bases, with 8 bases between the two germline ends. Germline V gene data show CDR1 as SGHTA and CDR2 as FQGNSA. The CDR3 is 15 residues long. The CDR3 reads CASSLATVMNTEAFF. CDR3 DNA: TGTGCCAGCAGCTTAGCTACAGTAATGAACACTGAAGCTTTCTTT. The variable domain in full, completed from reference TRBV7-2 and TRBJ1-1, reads GAGVSQSPSNKVTEKGKDVELRCDPISGHTALYWYRQSLGQGLEFLIYFQGNSAPDKSGLPSDRFSAERTGGSVSTLTIQRTQQEDSAVYLCASSLATVMNTEAFFGQGTRLTVV.

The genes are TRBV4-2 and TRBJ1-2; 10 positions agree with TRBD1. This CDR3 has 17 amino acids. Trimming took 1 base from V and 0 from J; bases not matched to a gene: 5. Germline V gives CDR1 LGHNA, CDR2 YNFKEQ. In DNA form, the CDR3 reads TGTGCCAGCAGCCAAGTAGGGACAGGGGTTGCTAACTATGGCTACACCTTC. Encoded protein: CASSQVGTGVANYGYTF.

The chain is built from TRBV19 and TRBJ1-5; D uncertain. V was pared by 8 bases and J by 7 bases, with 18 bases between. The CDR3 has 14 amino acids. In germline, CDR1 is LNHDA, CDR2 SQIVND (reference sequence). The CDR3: CASHPPERGQPQHF. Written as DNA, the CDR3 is TGTGCCAGTCACCCCCCCGAGAGAGGACAGCCCCAGCATTTT.

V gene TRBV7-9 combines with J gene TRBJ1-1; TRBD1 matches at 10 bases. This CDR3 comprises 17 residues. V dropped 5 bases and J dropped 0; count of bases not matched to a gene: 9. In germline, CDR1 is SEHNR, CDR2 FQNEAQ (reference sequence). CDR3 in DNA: TGTGCCAGCAGCCAAGTCCCGGGACAGGGGTTGAACACTGAAGCTTTCTTT. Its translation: CASSQVPGQGLNTEAFF.

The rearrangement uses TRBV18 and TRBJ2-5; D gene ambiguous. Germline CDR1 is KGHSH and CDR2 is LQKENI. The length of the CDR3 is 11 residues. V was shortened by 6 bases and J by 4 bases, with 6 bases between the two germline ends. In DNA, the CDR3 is TGTGCCAGCTCCTATAGAGAGACCCAGTACTTC. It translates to CASSYRETQYF.

The CDR3 loop reads CASSGMLAGGHEFF. The CDR3 nucleotides are TGTGCCAGCAGCGGAATGTTAGCGGGGGGGCATGAGTTCTTC. The gene calls are TRBV11-2 and TRBJ2-1; 11 nucleotides match TRBD2. Trimming removed 5 bases from V and 14 bases from J; junction bases left unmatched: 11. Germline CDR1 SGHAT, CDR2 FQNNGV. The CDR3 runs 14 residues. The full variable domain, with the rest looked up from reference TRBV11-2 and TRBJ2-1, is EAGVAQSPRYKIIEKRQSVAFWCNPISGHATLYWYQQILGQGPKLLIQFQNNGVVDDSQLPKDRFSAERLKGVDSTLKIQPAKLEDSAVYLCASSGMLAGGHEFFGPGTRLTVL.

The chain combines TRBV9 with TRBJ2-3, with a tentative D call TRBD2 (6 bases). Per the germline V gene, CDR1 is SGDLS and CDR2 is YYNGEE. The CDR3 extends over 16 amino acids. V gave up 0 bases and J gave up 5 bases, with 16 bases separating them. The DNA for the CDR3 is TGTGCCAGCAGCGTAGGGGGGAGGTTAGTAAAAGATACGCAGTATTTT. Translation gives CASSVGGRLVKDTQYF. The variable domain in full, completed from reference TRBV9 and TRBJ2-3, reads DSGVTQTPKHLITATGQRVTLRCSPRSGDLSVYWYQQSLDQGLQFLIQYYNGEERAKGNILERFSAQQFPDLHSELNLSSLELGDSALYFCASSVGGRLVKDTQYFGPGTRLTVL.

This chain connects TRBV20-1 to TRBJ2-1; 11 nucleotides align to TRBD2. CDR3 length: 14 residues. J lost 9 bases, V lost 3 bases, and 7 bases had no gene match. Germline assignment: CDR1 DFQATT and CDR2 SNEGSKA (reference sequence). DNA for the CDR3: TGCAGTGCTAGTCGTAGCGGGGGGGCCAGTGAGCAGTTCTTC. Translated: CSASRSGGASEQFF.

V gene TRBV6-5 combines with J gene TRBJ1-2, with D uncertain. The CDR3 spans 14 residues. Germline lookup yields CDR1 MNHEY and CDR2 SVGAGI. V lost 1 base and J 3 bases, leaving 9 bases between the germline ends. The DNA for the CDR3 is TGTGCCAGCAGTTACTTGGCAGGCGACTATGGCTACACCTTC. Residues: CASSYLAGDYGYTF.

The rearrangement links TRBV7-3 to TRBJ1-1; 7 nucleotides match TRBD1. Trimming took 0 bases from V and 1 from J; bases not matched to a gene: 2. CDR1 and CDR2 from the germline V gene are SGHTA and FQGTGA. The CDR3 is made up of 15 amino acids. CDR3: CASSLTGTANTEAFF. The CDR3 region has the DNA TGTGCCAGCAGCTTAACCGGGACAGCGAACACTGAAGCTTTCTTT.

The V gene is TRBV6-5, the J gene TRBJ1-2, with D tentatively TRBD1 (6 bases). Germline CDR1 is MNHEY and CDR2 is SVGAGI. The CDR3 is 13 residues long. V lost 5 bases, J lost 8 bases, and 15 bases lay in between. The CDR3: CASSHERGFGYTF. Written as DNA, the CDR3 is TGTGCCAGCAGTCACGAGAGGGGGTTCGGCTACACCTTC.

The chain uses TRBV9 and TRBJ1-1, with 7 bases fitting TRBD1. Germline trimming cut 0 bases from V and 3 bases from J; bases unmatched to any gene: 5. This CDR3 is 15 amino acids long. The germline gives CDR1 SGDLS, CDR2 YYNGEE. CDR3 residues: CASSVGGDSYTEAFF. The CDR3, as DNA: TGTGCCAGCAGCGTAGGTGGGGACAGCTACACTGAAGCTTTCTTT.

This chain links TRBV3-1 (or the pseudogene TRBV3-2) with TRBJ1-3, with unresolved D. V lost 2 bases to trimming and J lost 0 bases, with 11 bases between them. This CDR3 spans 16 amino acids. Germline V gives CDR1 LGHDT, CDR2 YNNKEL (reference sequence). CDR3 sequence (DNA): TGTGCCAGCAGCCAATACCTGGCCAACTCTGGAAACACCATATATTTT. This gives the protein CASSQYLANSGNTIYF.

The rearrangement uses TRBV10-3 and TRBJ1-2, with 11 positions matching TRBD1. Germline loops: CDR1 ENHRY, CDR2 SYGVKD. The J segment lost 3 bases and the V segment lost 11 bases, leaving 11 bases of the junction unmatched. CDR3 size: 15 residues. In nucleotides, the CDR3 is TGTGCCTCGCTCGAACCGGGACAGGGGGACTATGGCTACACCTTC. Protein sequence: CASLEPGQGDYGYTF.